This record covers a single T cell receptor (beta chain). Its target is not known. This sample is drawn from a study of T cell repertoires in cytomegalovirus infection. Study context: Evidence of both CMV infection and a matching HLA type came from public TCR beta signatures. General study results and limits: The ex vivo response showed dominance by HLA-C-restricted CMV-specific TCR beta clonotypes. Adding up the frequency of public TCR beta families identified people who carried CMV plus the relevant HLA.

Each CDR3 protein gets one entry after TCRdb re-called the reads with MiXCR. Of approximately 500,000 distinct CDR3 sequences listed, about 17% are singletons. The CDR3 has 16 residues. With V trimmed by 0 bases and J by 3 bases, 6 bases remained unmatched. Germline V gene lookup returns CDR1 SGHAT and CDR2 FQNNGV. Sequencing input: CD8+ T cells from PBMCs. The sequence was collected from a human donor in good health (CMV status not recorded). Some clones in this sample may be carry-over from other donors' samples. The J gene is TRBJ2-7, the V gene TRBV11-2, with 9 bases fitting TRBD1. The CDR3 DNA is TGTGCCAGCAGCTTAGATCTTTGGGACAGGGACTACGAGCAGTACTTC. Translating it yields CASSLDLWDRDYEQYF.